This T cell receptor (beta chain) comes out of a study of blood T cells in healthy people across ages. V was trimmed by 8 bases and J by 8 bases, leaving 16 bases between them. The CDR3 runs to 13 residues. Germline V gene data show CDR1 as MNHEY and CDR2 as SVGEGT. The second PCR ran 7 to 11 cycles with a sample-barcoded 5' primer and J-beta primers. TCRdb redid the calling of the 5' RACE reads with MiXCR, one entry per CDR3 protein. The sample includes roughly 2 million distinct CDR3 sequences, approximately 50% seen only once; the top ten take approximately 2.1%. J is TRBJ2-1 and V is TRBV6-2 or TRBV6-3; D may correspond to TRBD1 or TRBD2 (5 bases each). The source is a woman in her forties in good health. The source material was blood. As DNA, the CDR3 is TGTGCCAGCGTGAGATGGGGGAGCGATGAGCAGTTCTTC. Amino acids: CASVRWGSDEQFF.